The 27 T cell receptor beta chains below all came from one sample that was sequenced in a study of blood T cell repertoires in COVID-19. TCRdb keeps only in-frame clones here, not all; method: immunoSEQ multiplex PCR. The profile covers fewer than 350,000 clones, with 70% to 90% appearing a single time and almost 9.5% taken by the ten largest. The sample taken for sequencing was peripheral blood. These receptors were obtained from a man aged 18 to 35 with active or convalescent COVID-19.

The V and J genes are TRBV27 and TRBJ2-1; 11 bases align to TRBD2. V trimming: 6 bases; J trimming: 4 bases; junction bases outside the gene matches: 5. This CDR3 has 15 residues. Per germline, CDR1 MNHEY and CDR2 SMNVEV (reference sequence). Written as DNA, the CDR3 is TGTGCCAGCAGGGTGGGACTAGCGGATTACAATGAGCAGTTCTTC. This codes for CASRVGLADYNEQFF.

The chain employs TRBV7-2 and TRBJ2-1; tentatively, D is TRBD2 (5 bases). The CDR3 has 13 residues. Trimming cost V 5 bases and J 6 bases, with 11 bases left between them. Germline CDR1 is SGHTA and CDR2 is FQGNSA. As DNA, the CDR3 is TGTGCCAGCAGCCCCTCGGGGTTCAATGAGCAGTTCTTC. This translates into CASSPSGFNEQFF.

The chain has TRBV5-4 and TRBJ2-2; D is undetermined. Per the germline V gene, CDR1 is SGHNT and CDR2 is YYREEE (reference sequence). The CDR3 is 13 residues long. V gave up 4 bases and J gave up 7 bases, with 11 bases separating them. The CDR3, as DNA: TGTGCCAGCAGCCCAATCTCCGGCGGGGAGCTGTTTTTT. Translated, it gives CASSPISGGELFF. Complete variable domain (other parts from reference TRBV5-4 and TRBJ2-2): ETGVTQSPTHLIKTRGQQVTLRCSSQSGHNTVSWYQQALGQGPQFIFQYYREEENGRGNFPPRFSGLQFPNYSSELNVNALELDDSALYLCASSPISGGELFFGEGSRLTVL.

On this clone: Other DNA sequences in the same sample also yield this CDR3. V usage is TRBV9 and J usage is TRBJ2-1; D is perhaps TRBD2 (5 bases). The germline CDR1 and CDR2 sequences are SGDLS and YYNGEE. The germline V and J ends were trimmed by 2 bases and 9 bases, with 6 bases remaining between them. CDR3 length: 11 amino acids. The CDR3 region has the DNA TGTGCCAGCAGCGTGGGAGTTGAGCAGTTCTTC. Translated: CASSVGVEQFF.

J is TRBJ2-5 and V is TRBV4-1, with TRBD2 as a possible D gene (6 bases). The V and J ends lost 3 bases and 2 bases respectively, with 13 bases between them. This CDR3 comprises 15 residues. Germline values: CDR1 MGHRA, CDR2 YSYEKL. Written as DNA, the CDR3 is TGCGCCAGCAGCCATCATAGACTAGGACAAGAGACCCAGTACTTC. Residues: CASSHHRLGQETQYF.

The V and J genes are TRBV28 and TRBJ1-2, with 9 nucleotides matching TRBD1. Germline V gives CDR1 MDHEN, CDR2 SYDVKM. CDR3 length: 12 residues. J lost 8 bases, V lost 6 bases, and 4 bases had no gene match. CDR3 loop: CASRQGARGYTF. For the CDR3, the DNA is TGTGCCAGCAGACAGGGGGCGCGGGGCTACACCTTC.

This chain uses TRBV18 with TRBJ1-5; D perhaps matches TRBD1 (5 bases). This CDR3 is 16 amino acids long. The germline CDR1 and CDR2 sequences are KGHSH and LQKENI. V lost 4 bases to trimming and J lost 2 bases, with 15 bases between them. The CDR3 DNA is TGTGCCAGCTCACTCACAGGTTATGGGGGCAATCAGCCCCAGCATTTT. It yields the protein CASSLTGYGGNQPQHF.

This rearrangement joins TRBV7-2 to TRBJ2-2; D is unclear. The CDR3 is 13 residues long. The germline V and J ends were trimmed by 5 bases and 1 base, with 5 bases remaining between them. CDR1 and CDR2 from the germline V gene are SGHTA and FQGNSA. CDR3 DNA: TGTGCCAGCAGCACACAGAACACCGGGGAGCTGTTTTTT. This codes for CASSTQNTGELFF.

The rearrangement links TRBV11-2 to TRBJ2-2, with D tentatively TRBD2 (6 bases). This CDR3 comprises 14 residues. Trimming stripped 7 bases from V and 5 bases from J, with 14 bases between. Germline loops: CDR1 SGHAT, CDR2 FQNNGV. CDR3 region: CASTQTSTTGELFF. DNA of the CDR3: TGTGCCAGCACCCAGACTAGTACTACCGGGGAGCTGTTTTTT.

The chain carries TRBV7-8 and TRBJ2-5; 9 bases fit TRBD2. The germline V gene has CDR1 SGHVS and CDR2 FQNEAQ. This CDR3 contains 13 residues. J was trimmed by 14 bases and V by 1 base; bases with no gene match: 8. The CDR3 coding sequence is TGTGCCAGCAGCTTAGACCTAGCGGGGTTCGTATACTTC. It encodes CASSLDLAGFVYF.

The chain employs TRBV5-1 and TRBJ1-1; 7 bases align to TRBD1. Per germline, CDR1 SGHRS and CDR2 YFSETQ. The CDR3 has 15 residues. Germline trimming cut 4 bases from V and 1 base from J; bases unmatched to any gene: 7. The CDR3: CASSQWDSGNTEAFF. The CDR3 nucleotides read TGCGCCAGCAGCCAATGGGACAGCGGGAACACTGAAGCTTTCTTT.

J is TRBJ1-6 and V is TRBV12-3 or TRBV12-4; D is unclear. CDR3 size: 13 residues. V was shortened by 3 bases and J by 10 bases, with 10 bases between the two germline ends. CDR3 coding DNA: TGTGCCAGCAGTTTTACGGAGGGATCACCCCTCCACTTT. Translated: CASSFTEGSPLHF.

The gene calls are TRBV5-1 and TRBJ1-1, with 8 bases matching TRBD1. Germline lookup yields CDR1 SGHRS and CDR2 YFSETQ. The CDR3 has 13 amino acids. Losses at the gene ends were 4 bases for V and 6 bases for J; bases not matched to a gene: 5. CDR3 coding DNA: TGCGCCAGCAGCCCGGACAGGGCCTCTGAAGCTTTCTTT. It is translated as CASSPDRASEAFF.

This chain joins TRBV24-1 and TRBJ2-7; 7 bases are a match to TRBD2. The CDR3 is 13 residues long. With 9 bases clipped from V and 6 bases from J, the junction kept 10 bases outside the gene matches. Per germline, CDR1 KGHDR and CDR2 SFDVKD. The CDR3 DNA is TGTGCCACCGAGTCGGCAGGGAGGGTCGAGCAGTACTTC. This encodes CATESAGRVEQYF.

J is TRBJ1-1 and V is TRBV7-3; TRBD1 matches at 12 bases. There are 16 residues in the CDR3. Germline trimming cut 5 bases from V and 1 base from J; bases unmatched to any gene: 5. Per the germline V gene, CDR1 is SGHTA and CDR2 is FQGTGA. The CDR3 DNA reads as TGTGCCAGCAGCGTCGGGACAGGGGGCGAGAACACTGAAGCTTTCTTT. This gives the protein CASSVGTGGENTEAFF.

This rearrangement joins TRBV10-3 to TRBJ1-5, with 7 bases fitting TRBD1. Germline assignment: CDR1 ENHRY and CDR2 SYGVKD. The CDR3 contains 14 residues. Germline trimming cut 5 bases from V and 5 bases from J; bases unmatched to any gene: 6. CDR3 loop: CAISQTGSDQPQHF. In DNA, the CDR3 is TGTGCCATCAGTCAGACAGGGTCAGATCAGCCCCAGCATTTT.

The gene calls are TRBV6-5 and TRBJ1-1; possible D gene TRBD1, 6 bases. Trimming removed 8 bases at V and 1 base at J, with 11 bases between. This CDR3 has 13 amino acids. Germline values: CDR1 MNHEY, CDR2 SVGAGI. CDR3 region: CASSWGQNTEAFF. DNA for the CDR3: TGTGCCAGCTCATGGGGGCAGAACACTGAAGCTTTCTTT.

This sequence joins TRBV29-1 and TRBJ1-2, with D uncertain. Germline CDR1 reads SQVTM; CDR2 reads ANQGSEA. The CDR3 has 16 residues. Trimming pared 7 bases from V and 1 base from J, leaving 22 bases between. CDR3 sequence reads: CSAFYPTGFVNYGYTF. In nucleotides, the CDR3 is TGCAGCGCATTTTATCCCACCGGGTTTGTTAACTATGGCTACACCTTC.

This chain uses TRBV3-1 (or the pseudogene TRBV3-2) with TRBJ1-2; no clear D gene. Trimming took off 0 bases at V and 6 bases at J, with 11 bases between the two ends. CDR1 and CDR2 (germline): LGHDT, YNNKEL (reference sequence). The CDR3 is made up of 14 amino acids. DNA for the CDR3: TGTGCCAGCAGCCAAGATGGTCGGGGAAATGGCTACACCTTC. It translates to CASSQDGRGNGYTF.

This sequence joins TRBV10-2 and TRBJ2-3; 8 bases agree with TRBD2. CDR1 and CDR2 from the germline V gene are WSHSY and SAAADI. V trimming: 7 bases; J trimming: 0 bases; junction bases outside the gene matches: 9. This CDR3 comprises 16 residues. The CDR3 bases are TGCGCCAGCATCCTCGGACTAGCTCTTAGCACAGATACGCAGTATTTT. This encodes CASILGLALSTDTQYF.

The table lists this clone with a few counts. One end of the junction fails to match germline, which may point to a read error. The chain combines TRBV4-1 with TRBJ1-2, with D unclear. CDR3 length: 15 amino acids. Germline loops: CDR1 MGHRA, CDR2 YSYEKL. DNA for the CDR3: TGCGCCAGCAGCCAAGTGGTCAGGAGGCCCTATAGCTACACCTTC. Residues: CASSQVVRRPYSYTF.

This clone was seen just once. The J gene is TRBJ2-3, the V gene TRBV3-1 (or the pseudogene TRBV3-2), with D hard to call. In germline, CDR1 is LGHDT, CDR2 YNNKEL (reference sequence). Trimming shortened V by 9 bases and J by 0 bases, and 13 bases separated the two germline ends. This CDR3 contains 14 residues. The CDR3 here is CARNHTRSTDTQYF. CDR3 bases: TGTGCCAGAAACCACACGCGGAGCACAGATACGCAGTATTTT.

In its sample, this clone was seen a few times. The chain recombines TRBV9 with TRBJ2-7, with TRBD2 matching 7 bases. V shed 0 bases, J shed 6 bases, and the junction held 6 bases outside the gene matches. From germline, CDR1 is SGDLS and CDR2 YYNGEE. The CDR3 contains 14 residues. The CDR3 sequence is CASSVEGGSGEQYF. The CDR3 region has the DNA TGTGCCAGCAGCGTAGAGGGAGGGTCGGGCGAGCAGTACTTC.

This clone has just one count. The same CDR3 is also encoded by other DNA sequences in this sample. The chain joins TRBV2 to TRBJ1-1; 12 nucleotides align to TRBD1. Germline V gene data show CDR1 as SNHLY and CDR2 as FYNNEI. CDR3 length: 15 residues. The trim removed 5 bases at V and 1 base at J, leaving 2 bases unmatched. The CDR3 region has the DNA TGTGCCAGCAGTCGGGACAGGGGGCCGAACACTGAAGCTTTCTTT. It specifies CASSRDRGPNTEAFF.

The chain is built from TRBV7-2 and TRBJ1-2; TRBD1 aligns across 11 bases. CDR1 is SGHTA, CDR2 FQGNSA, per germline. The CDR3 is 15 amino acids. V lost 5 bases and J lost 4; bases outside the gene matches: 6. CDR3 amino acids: CASSARGTGGYGYTF. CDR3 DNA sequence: TGTGCCAGCAGCGCCCGGGGGACAGGGGGCTATGGCTACACCTTC.

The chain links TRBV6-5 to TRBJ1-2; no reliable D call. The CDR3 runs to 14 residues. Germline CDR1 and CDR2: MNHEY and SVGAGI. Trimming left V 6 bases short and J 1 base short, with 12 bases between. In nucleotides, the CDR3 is TGTGCCAGCAGCCTAGCGCCAGTTAACTATGGCTACACCTTC. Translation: CASSLAPVNYGYTF.

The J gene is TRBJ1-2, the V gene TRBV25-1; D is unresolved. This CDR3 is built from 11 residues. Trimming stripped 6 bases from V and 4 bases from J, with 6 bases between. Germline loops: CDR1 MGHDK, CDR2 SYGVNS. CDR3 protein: CASSLCYGYTF. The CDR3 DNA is TGTGCCAGCAGCCTGTGCTATGGCTACACCTTC.